This T cell receptor beta chain was identified during a study of OX40 agonist ivuxolimab in advanced cancers. Background on the study: Treatment received earlier with anti-PD-1, anti-PD-L1 or anti-CTLA-4 agents was allowed, and approximately 44% had some.

Points from the study as a whole: Expanded peripheral T cell antigen specificity was not determined.

Germline-derived CDR1 and CDR2 are SNHLY and FYNNEI. This CDR3 spans 13 amino acids. V dropped 5 bases and J dropped 0 bases, with 7 bases sitting between them. Concerning this clone: Its antigen remains unknown.

Clones were read by immunoSEQ multiplex PCR, and TCRdb kept only the in-frame ones, dropping some. This table has around 50,000 clones, roughly four fifths appearing once. The input for sequencing was CD4+ or CD8+ T cells sorted from blood, taken in a trial of the OX40 agonist ivuxolimab. V usage is TRBV2 and J usage is TRBJ1-2; D is ambiguous. The source is an adult with an advanced solid tumor such as melanoma, head and neck, liver or kidney cancer. This CDR3 reads CASSPSANYGYTF. CDR3 nucleotide sequence: TGTGCCAGCAGTCCCTCAGCTAACTATGGCTACACCTTC. Based on the CDR3 plus reference TRBV2 and TRBJ1-2, the full variable domain is EPEVTQTPSHQVTQMGQEVILRCVPISNHLYFYWYRQILGQKVEFLVSFYNNEISEKSEIFDDQFSVERPDGSNFTLKIRSTKLEDSAMYFCASSPSANYGYTFGSGTRLTVV.